This passage covers 15 T cell receptor beta chains from one sample sequenced in a study of T cell responses to AZD1222 COVID-19 vaccine. The table came from immunoSEQ multiplex PCR; TCRdb's copy has only in-frame clones and leaves some out. The sample consists of some 120,000 clones, 92% of them appearing once. The sequencing here drew on peripheral blood, taken 28 days after the second AZD1222 dose. The receptors come from an adult who received the AZD1222 COVID-19 vaccine.

V gene TRBV14 combines with J gene TRBJ2-2, with D possibly matching TRBD1 (6 bases). V was trimmed by 3 bases and J by 3 bases, leaving 14 bases between them. CDR3 size: 16 residues. The germline V gene encodes CDR1 SGHDN and CDR2 FVKESK. In DNA, the CDR3 is TGTGCCAGCAGCCAGAGCGGACAGACTTACACCGGGGAGCTGTTTTTT. This sequence encodes CASSQSGQTYTGELFF.

The V and J genes are TRBV18 and TRBJ1-6; 9 bases map to TRBD1. The CDR3 is 16 residues long. CDR1 and CDR2 from the germline V gene are KGHSH and LQKENI. V lost 2 bases, J lost 5 bases, and 4 bases stayed unmatched. CDR3 in DNA: TGTGCCAGCTCACCAGTGGGACAGGGCCATAATTCACCCCTCCACTTT. This codes for CASSPVGQGHNSPLHF.

This chain links TRBV2 with TRBJ1-6, with a weak D call TRBD1 (5 bases). V lost 5 bases and J 7 bases, leaving 12 bases between the germline ends. This CDR3 comprises 14 residues. CDR1 is SNHLY, CDR2 FYNNEI, per germline. The CDR3 DNA is TGTGCCAGCAGTACACAGGAAGGCAATTCACCCCTCCACTTT. Protein product: CASSTQEGNSPLHF.

The chain joins TRBV10-1 to TRBJ2-3; 7 bases are shared with TRBD1. The germline V gene has CDR1 WNHNN and CDR2 SYGVQD (reference sequence). J lost 5 bases, V lost 2 bases, and 4 bases had no gene match. CDR3 length: 14 residues. Here the CDR3 DNA reads TGCGCCAGCAGTGAGGAAAGGGGGCAAGATACGCAGTATTTT. Translating it yields CASSEERGQDTQYF.

V gene TRBV5-1 combines with J gene TRBJ2-1, with D possibly called TRBD1 or TRBD2 (5 bases each). The CDR3 runs to 16 residues. Per the germline V gene, CDR1 is SGHRS and CDR2 is YFSETQ. Trimming stripped 4 bases from V and 2 bases from J, with 16 bases between. The CDR3 DNA sequence: TGCGCCAGCAGCCGGCTGGGGGAGAACACCTACAATGAGCAGTTCTTC. Translating gives CASSRLGENTYNEQFF.

The chain has TRBV7-3 and TRBJ2-3; the D is unclear. The CDR3 consists of 12 residues. CDR1 SGHTA and CDR2 FQGTGA come from the germline V gene. V shed 5 bases and J shed 8 bases, with 11 bases lying between them. The CDR3, as DNA: TGTGCCAGCAGCCCAGACTCGATTACGCAGTATTTT. Protein product: CASSPDSITQYF.

The V call is TRBV6-2 or TRBV6-3, the J call TRBJ2-2; 11 nucleotides agree with TRBD2. V shed 2 bases, J shed 2 bases, and the junction held 7 bases outside the gene matches. Per germline, CDR1 MNHEY and CDR2 SVGEGT. This CDR3 spans 18 amino acids. The CDR3 region has the DNA TGTGCCAGCAGTTACCCCCTTCTAGCGGGAGGAAACACCGGGGAGCTGTTTTTT. It is translated as CASSYPLLAGGNTGELFF.

The chain has TRBV30 and TRBJ1-4; 7 nucleotides agree with TRBD1. The CDR3 length is 14 residues. Germline V lookup: CDR1 GTSNPN, CDR2 SVGIG (reference sequence). The J segment lost 7 bases and the V segment lost 6 bases, leaving 11 bases of the junction unmatched. The CDR3 bases are TGTGCCTGCCTATTACAGGGGTCGGGTGAAAAACTGTTTTTT. Amino acid sequence: CACLLQGSGEKLFF.

The rearrangement uses TRBV27 and TRBJ1-4; D remains ambiguous. CDR3 length: 14 residues. Germline assignment: CDR1 MNHEY and CDR2 SMNVEV (reference sequence). With 5 bases removed from V and 6 bases from J, the gap between germline ends came to 13 bases. CDR3 protein: CASSIGIPHEKLFF. Written as DNA, the CDR3 is TGTGCCAGCAGTATCGGGATACCCCATGAAAAACTGTTTTTT.

V is TRBV19 and J is TRBJ2-7, with 8 bases that match TRBD2. With 9 bases clipped from V and 4 bases from J, the junction kept 11 bases outside the gene matches. This CDR3 is built from 14 residues. Germline loops: CDR1 LNHDA, CDR2 SQIVND (reference sequence). CDR3 residues: CARGPSGRIYEQYF. For the CDR3, the DNA is TGTGCCAGAGGACCCAGCGGGAGAATATACGAGCAGTACTTC.

V usage is TRBV5-1 and J usage is TRBJ2-1; no definite D call. V lost 5 bases, J lost 0 bases, and 12 bases lay in between. This CDR3 contains 15 residues. Germline V gene data show CDR1 as SGHRS and CDR2 as YFSETQ. The CDR3 DNA sequence: TGCGCCAGCAGTGAAGCGCAGAGCTCCTACAATGAGCAGTTCTTC. Translated, it gives CASSEAQSSYNEQFF.

V and J are TRBV10-3 and TRBJ2-2, with D unclear. CDR1 is ENHRY, CDR2 SYGVKD, per germline. The CDR3 covers 11 residues. Trimming stripped 6 bases from V and 8 bases from J, with 7 bases between. Here the CDR3 reads CAIRLKGELFF. The CDR3 nucleotides read TGTGCCATCAGGTTGAAGGGGGAGCTGTTTTTT.

The rearrangement joins TRBV27 to TRBJ1-5; weak D call: TRBD1 (5 bases). CDR1 is MNHEY and CDR2 is SMNVEV in the germline V gene (reference sequence). The CDR3 length is 16 residues. Deletions cut 2 bases from V and 5 bases from J, with 16 bases between. CDR3 protein: CASSLHRGGGDQPQHF. The CDR3 nucleotides read TGTGCCAGCAGTTTACACCGAGGCGGGGGTGATCAGCCCCAGCATTTT.

The chain couples TRBV3-1 (or the pseudogene TRBV3-2) to TRBJ2-3; D perhaps matches TRBD1 (5 bases). Germline CDR1 LGHDT, CDR2 YNNKEL (reference sequence). The CDR3 consists of 15 residues. Trimming shortened V by 3 bases and J by 0 bases, and 10 bases separated the two germline ends. The CDR3 DNA reads TGTGCCAGCAGCCAGGGGCGGCCTAGCACAGATACGCAGTATTTT. It specifies CASSQGRPSTDTQYF.

The chain carries TRBV9 and TRBJ2-2, with no clear D. This CDR3 contains 14 residues. Germline V CDR1 and CDR2: SGDLS, YYNGEE. Trimming took off 3 bases at V and 4 bases at J, with 10 bases between the two ends. CDR3 bases: TGTGCCAGCAGCGCCCAAGTGGGCACCGGGGAGCTGTTTTTT. Protein: CASSAQVGTGELFF.